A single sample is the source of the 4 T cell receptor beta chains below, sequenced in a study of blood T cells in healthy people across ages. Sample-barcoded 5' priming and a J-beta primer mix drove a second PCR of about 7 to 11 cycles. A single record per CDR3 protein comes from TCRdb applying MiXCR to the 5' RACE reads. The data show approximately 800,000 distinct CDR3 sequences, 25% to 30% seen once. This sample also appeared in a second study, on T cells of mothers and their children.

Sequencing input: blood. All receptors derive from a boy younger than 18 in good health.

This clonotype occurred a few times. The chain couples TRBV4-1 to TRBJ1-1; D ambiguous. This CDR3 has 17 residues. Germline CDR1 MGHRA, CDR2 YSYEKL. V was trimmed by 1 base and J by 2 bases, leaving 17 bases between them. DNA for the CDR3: TGCGCCAGCAGCCAAGCGTTTTTCTTCGGGGATAACACTGAAGCTTTCTTT. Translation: CASSQAFFFGDNTEAFF.

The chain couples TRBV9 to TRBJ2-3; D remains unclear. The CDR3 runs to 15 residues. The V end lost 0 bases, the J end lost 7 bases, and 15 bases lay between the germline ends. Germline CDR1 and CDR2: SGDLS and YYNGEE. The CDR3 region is CASSVEVGSRNTQYF. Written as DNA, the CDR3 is TGTGCCAGCAGCGTAGAGGTGGGGTCCCGGAATACGCAGTATTTT.

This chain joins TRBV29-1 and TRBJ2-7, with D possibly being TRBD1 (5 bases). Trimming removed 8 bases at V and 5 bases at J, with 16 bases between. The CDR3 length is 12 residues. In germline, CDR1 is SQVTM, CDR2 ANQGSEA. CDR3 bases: TGCAGCACACAGGCCAGGGCGGACGAGCAGTACTTC. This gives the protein CSTQARADEQYF.

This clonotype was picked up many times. Here the CDR3 DNA reads TGTGCCATCAACAACGGGACTAGCGGGGGGCCCGGCTGGGGAGAGACCCAGTACTTC. It yields the protein CAINNGTSGGPGWGETQYF. The genes are TRBV10-3 and TRBJ2-5, with TRBD2 matching 15 bases. CDR1 and CDR2 (germline): ENHRY, SYGVKD. The length of the CDR3 is 19 residues. V shed 7 bases and J 4 bases; nucleotides not matched to a gene: 16.